This T cell receptor (beta chain) was obtained from a study of T cells after yellow fever vaccination (dated by TCRdb to between 2017 and 2020). The study in broad terms: The SMART-Seq v4 Ultra Low Input RNA kit was used to prepare libraries from fractions with low cell numbers. To follow T-cell clones before and after primary and booster YFV17D yellow fever vaccination, bulk TCR alpha and beta repertoires were sequenced over time. Two healthy male donors, one aged 18 to 29 and one aged 30 to 40 years, made up the cohort. Bulk PBMC replicates and cell subsets were isolated from blood drawn at multiple timepoints before and after both primary and secondary immunization.

This clonotype was recorded a few times. Which antigen it targets is not known. Nothing much larger sits one base from this clone, and base qualities are not available. Trimming removed 10 bases from V and 2 bases from J; the gene matches leave 5 bases unexplained. Spanning cysteine to phenylalanine, the CDR3 consists of 13 amino acids. This entry keeps only the CDR3 DNA: 39 bases, framed from base 1. Sequences SGHTA (CDR1) and FQGTGA (CDR2) are obtained from the germline V gene. The sample's treatment or condition, from its label and the paper: live attenuated yellow fever vaccine strain. At each blood-draw timepoint, two biological replicates of bulk PBMCs were collected. A standard Ficoll-Paque protocol was used to isolate PBMCs from peripheral blood. TriZol was used to extract RNA from bulk PBMCs, from CD4 and CD8 fractions, and from dextramer-positive and dextramer-negative fractions. The study at large found these results: After the booster, most of the clones that had expanded following primary vaccination were detected again (roughly 97% of CD4 and roughly 90% of CD8), which suggests that memory was broadly maintained. Computational filtering was required because FACS-sorted repertoires could contain abundant contaminating clonotypes from the bulk population. Compared with the primary T-cell response, the secondary T-cell response was weaker but faster, peaking on day 5 rather than day 15. A small fraction of clonotypes appeared in both the CD4 and CD8 compartments, likely as a result of convergent recombination. The study included only two donors, which limits how far the findings can be generalized.

Synthesis of TCR cDNA relied on 5'RACE template switching, a step that introduced a universal primer site along with unique molecular identifiers. Priming of cDNA synthesis was performed from both the TCR alpha and TCR beta constant segments. Library amplification involved two PCR steps, and the second step added sample barcodes and sequencing adapters. Sequencing of libraries was performed on Illumina HiSeq 2500 (2x100 bp) or NovaSeq (2x150 bp). As for how the authors treated the data: MIGEC was used to demultiplex reads and collapse the reads into UMI consensus sequences, and MiXCR was used for V(D)J alignment. Clonotypes responding to the vaccine were identified with edgeR on replicate PBMC samples, with the criteria of FDR below 0.01 and a log2 fold change above 5 up to day 15. Each bulk clonotype received a CD4 or CD8 identity based on whether the sequenced CD4 or CD8 repertoire contained that clonotype at higher abundance. TCRdb itself trimmed the public reads at Q25 with fastp, ran MiXCR and retained productive beta chains. All rows with the same CDR3 protein become a single entry with the most common DNA and genes. These V and J calls are TCRdb output, not the study's own analysis. Within this sample are some 560,000 distinct CDR3 sequences, with approximately 16% of them counted one time only. The top ten clonotypes cover around 15% of the sample.

The clonotype comes from a man between 18 and 29 years old who received the YFV17D yellow fever vaccine. This sequence uses TRBV7-3 and TRBJ1-2, with TRBD1 identical over 9 junction bases. Sample: PBMCs, taken more than 4 days after the first yellow fever vaccination. CDR3 sequence: CANRTGVNYGYTF. The DNA is TGTGCCAACAGGACAGGGGTGAACTATGGCTACACCTTC. Beyond the CDR3, the reference TRBV7-3 and TRBJ1-2 genes provide the residues; the full variable domain reads: GAGVSQTPSNKVTEKGKYVELRCDPISGHTALYWYRQSLGQGPEFLIYFQGTGAADDSGLPNDRFFAVRPEGSVSTLKIQRTERGDSAVYLCANRTGVNYGYTFGSGTRLTVV.